Given below is one TCR beta chain in context. Its antigen remains unidentified. The data originate from a study of cytomegalovirus exposure and HLA in healthy donors. The study, taken as a whole, reports: Common viral pathogens (according to a later analysis) appeared linked to several of the most significant clusters. A later analysis associated approximately 17,000 TCR beta sequences with HLA alleles at a 0.05 false discovery rate. Reported performance of the classifier showed diagnosis of cytomegalovirus status with high specificity and sensitivity.

Vbeta (60) and Jbeta (13) primers were used in the PCR. Per the original data handling: A later analysis tallied approximately 78 million unique TCR beta chains, around 10 million of them shared. The method was immunoSEQ multiplex PCR; TCRdb's version includes in-frame clones alone and lacks a portion of them. For V, J and clone size, that table is used; D and trimming come from the DNA. The sample includes about 190,000 clones, about 86% of them seen just once. V lost 2 bases and J lost 6, with 17 bases in between. The CDR3 sequence is 16 residues long. From germline, CDR1 is MGHRA and CDR2 YSYEKL. Sequenced sample: PBMCs. V and J are TRBV4-1 and TRBJ2-1; perhaps TRBD2 as D (6 bases). This receptor was obtained from a man between 40 and 49 years old in good health and CMV-seropositive. The CDR3 reads CASSQNWAGNFNEQFF. The CDR3 bases are TGCGCCAGCAGCCAAAATTGGGCGGGAAACTTCAATGAGCAGTTCTTC.